Listed here are 14 T cell receptor beta chains from one sample, sequenced in a study of Graves' ophthalmopathy and Graves' hyperthyroidism. Amplification targeted the TCR beta CDR3 regions, with RNA transcripts as the source material. Second-round multiplex PCR followed a first-round RT-PCR using HTBI primers. TCRdb reprocessed the multiplex PCR reads with MiXCR, giving one entry per CDR3 protein. Among 560,000 or so distinct CDR3 sequences listed, 39% were seen once. Input material: peripheral blood or thyroid tissue (not recorded which). The receptors were gathered from an adult man with Graves' hyperthyroidism.

This clonotype was recorded many times. Here the CDR3 reads CASSVDGRGTDEQYF. For the CDR3, the DNA is TGTGCCAGCAGCGTAGACGGCCGGGGAACCGACGAGCAGTACTTC. V gene TRBV9 combines with J gene TRBJ2-7; a weak D match, TRBD2 (5 bases). This CDR3 is built from 15 residues. Trimming removed 0 bases at V and 5 bases at J, with 15 bases between. Germline V lookup: CDR1 SGDLS, CDR2 YYNGEE. Supplemented by reference TRBV9 and TRBJ2-7, the full variable domain reads DSGVTQTPKHLITATGQRVTLRCSPRSGDLSVYWYQQSLDQGLQFLIQYYNGEERAKGNILERFSAQQFPDLHSELNLSSLELGDSALYFCASSVDGRGTDEQYFGPGTRLTVT.

Notes on this clonotype: The conserved closing phenylalanine or tryptophan is absent in this CDR3, likely reflecting a read error. The DNA is left out, because the CDR3 cannot be placed on it with certainty; the CDR3 is given as TCRdb lists it. The chain combines TRBV7-9 with TRBJ2-7. Germline assignment: CDR1 SEHNR and CDR2 FQNEAQ (reference sequence). The CDR3 numbers 9 amino acids, ends counted. This CDR3 reads CASSLDGTS.

The V gene is TRBV5-1, the J gene TRBJ1-2; no firm D call. The CDR3 sequence is 13 residues long. Deletions cut 6 bases from V and 0 bases from J, with 9 bases between. Per the germline V gene, CDR1 is SGHRS and CDR2 is YFSETQ. The CDR3 nucleotides are TGCGCCAGCATGGAGAGGGCTAACTATGGCTACACCTTC. Amino acid sequence: CASMERANYGYTF.

This chain links TRBV7-8 with TRBJ2-1, with D possibly being TRBD2 (7 bases). Germline CDR1 and CDR2: SGHVS and FQNEAQ. The germline V and J ends were trimmed by 5 bases and 9 bases, with 17 bases remaining between them. This CDR3 is 14 amino acids long. The DNA for the CDR3 is TGTGCCAGCAGCCCTCGTGGGGGGGGCGTTGAGCAGTTCTTC. Amino acid sequence: CASSPRGGGVEQFF.

V usage is TRBV7-8 and J usage is TRBJ1-2; D is ambiguous. The ends were cut back, 0 bases at V and 3 bases at J, with 11 bases in the middle. The germline V gene has CDR1 SGHVS and CDR2 FQNEAQ. CDR3 length equals 15 residues. CDR3 sequence reads: CASSLAVHQDYGYTF. The CDR3 DNA is TGTGCCAGCAGCTTAGCGGTTCACCAGGACTATGGCTACACCTTC.

V is TRBV7-3 and J is TRBJ2-3; D is unresolved. Trimming stripped 2 bases from V and 2 bases from J, with 5 bases between. The germline V gene encodes CDR1 SGHTA and CDR2 FQGTGA. The CDR3 spans 13 residues. CDR3 protein: CASSLSTTDTQYF. CDR3 DNA sequence: TGTGCCAGCAGCTTATCCACCACAGATACGCAGTATTTT.

V and J are TRBV20-1 and TRBJ2-7; D may be TRBD2 (5 bases). V lost 8 bases and J 5 bases, leaving 7 bases between the germline ends. The length of the CDR3 is 9 residues. The germline gives CDR1 DFQATT, CDR2 SNEGSKA (reference sequence). The CDR3 DNA sequence: TGCAGTACGGGAAACGAGCAGTACTTC. This codes for CSTGNEQYF.

This clonotype has a handful of counts. This chain connects TRBV3-1 to TRBJ1-2; TRBD1 agrees at 7 bases. V was pared by 4 bases and J by 8 bases, with 13 bases of the junction left unmatched. The germline CDR1 and CDR2 sequences are LGHDT and YNNKEL (reference sequence). The CDR3 totals 15 residues. The CDR3 loop is CASSLGGRGLAGYTF. In nucleotides, the CDR3 is TGTGCCAGCAGCCTGGGAGGGAGGGGGCTGGCCGGCTACACCTTC. The entire variable domain, with the rest obtained from reference TRBV3-1 and TRBJ1-2, is as follows: DTAVSQTPKYLVTQMGNDKSIKCEQNLGHDTMYWYKQDSKKFLKIMFSYNNKELIINETVPNRFSPKSPDKAHLNLHINSLELGDSAVYFCASSLGGRGLAGYTFGSGTRLTVV.

The genes are TRBV19 and TRBJ1-1; TRBD1 matches 7 bases. V gave up 8 bases and J gave up 4 bases; unmatched junction bases: 7. This CDR3 region has 13 residues. Germline CDR1 reads LNHDA; CDR2 reads SQIVND (reference sequence). The CDR3 bases are TGTGCCAGTGTACGACAGGGTCCCACTGAAGCTTTCTTT. This gives the protein CASVRQGPTEAFF.

Here the CDR3 reads CASSLMVLAYNEQFF. The CDR3 DNA follows: TGTGCCAGCAGCTTAATGGTGCTAGCCTACAATGAGCAGTTCTTC. This chain connects TRBV11-3 to TRBJ2-1, with D uncertain. The CDR3 runs 15 residues. Trimming left V 2 bases short and J 2 bases short, with 10 bases between. Germline loops: CDR1 SGHNT, CDR2 YENEEA.

The rearrangement links TRBV6-5 to TRBJ2-5; the match to TRBD2 covers 8 bases. This CDR3 has 15 residues. The V gene end was trimmed by 6 bases and the J gene end by 5 bases; junction bases not matched to a gene: 11. From germline, CDR1 is MNHEY and CDR2 SVGAGI. The CDR3 DNA follows: TGTGCCAGCAGGACGTCGGGCGGGGGGTGGGAGACCCAGTACTTC. Encoded protein: CASRTSGGGWETQYF.

This clonotype occurred many times. The chain is built from TRBV6-6 and TRBJ2-2; 7 positions match TRBD2. V lost 4 bases, J lost 3 bases, and 8 bases stayed unmatched. CDR3 length: 16 residues. Germline CDR1 is MNHNY and CDR2 is SVGAGI (reference sequence). CDR3: CASSSVTSQYTGELFF. CDR3 nucleotides: TGTGCCAGCAGTTCGGTGACTAGCCAGTACACCGGGGAGCTGTTTTTT.

The V gene is TRBV4-1, the J gene TRBJ2-2; D may be TRBD2 (6 bases). Germline-derived CDR1 and CDR2 are MGHRA and YSYEKL. The CDR3 extends over 15 amino acids. V was trimmed by 4 bases and J by 6 bases, leaving 15 bases between them. CDR3 loop: CASSLRAWGAGELFF. For the CDR3, the DNA is TGCGCCAGCAGCCTGAGGGCGTGGGGGGCCGGGGAGCTGTTTTTT.

This clonotype was detected a few times. The chain uses TRBV6-1 and TRBJ1-2; a weak D match, TRBD1 (6 bases). Germline CDR1 is MNHNS and CDR2 is SASEGT. This CDR3 comprises 15 residues. The ends were cut back, 0 bases at V and 4 bases at J, with 12 bases in the middle. CDR3 sequence reads: CASSEAQGWGYGYTF. CDR3 sequence (DNA): TGTGCCAGCAGTGAAGCGCAGGGGTGGGGCTATGGCTACACCTTC.